Listed here is a single TCR beta chain. This sample was taken from a study of T cell changes during pregnancy in multiple sclerosis. Profiled with immunoSEQ multiplex PCR; TCRdb holds only in-frame clones, not every one. The sample shows some 80,000 clones, roughly nine tenths of them seen only once. Sequenced here: peripheral blood, sampled in the first trimester of pregnancy. The clonotype originates from a female donor in good health, enrolled as a control in a pregnancy study.

Written as DNA, the CDR3 is TGTGCCAGCAGCCTATCGGGACAGGGTAGCAATGAGCAGTTCTTC. Encoded protein: CASSLSGQGSNEQFF. V is TRBV5-4 and J is TRBJ2-1; TRBD1 matches 9 bases. Germline values: CDR1 SGHNT, CDR2 YYREEE (reference sequence). Trimming took 4 bases from V and 6 from J; bases not matched to a gene: 8. The CDR3 loop spans 15 amino acids. The complete variable domain, with remaining parts taken from reference TRBV5-4 and TRBJ2-1, reads ETGVTQSPTHLIKTRGQQVTLRCSSQSGHNTVSWYQQALGQGPQFIFQYYREEENGRGNFPPRFSGLQFPNYSSELNVNALELDDSALYLCASSLSGQGSNEQFFGPGTRLTVL.